These 14 T cell receptor beta chains share one sample of origin, sequenced in a study of T cells in severe cutaneous drug reactions. The donors had carbamazepine-induced Stevens-Johnson syndrome or toxic epidermal necrolysis. The iRepertoire multiplex PCR system with TCR subtype-specific primers built both bulk and single-cell libraries. TCRdb re-called the multiplex PCR reads; one entry per CDR3 protein, DNA not given. This repertoire includes over 1,000 distinct CDR3 sequences. Sequencing used PBMCs. The origin of the receptors is a human donor with a severe cutaneous adverse drug reaction.

Frequency places this clonotype as large (0.1 to 1%). The chain couples TRBV6-1 to TRBJ1-2. Germline loops: CDR1 MNHNS, CDR2 SASEGT. The CDR3 length is 12 residues. CDR3 amino acids: CASSVDGYGYTF.

V and J are TRBV29-1 and TRBJ1-5; with no DNA, the TCRdb D assignment of TRBD1 cannot be verified. CDR3 size: 14 residues. Germline values: CDR1 SQVTM, CDR2 ANQGSEA. CDR3 sequence: CSVEVQGSNQPQHF.

This clonotype counts as medium-sized by frequency. The chain recombines TRBV7-9 with TRBJ2-3; checking the TCRdb D call of TRBD2 is not possible without DNA. Per the germline V gene, CDR1 is SEHNR and CDR2 is FQNEAQ (reference sequence). CDR3 length equals 13 residues. The CDR3 sequence is CASGPANTDTQYF.

This clonotype counts as medium-sized by frequency. V and J are TRBV12-3 or TRBV12-4 and TRBJ1-5; TCRdb lists TRBD1, though no DNA is available to test this call. The CDR3 length is 15 residues. The CDR3 loop is CASRQTASGDQPQHF.

This clonotype shows up as medium-sized by frequency. J is TRBJ2-5 and V is TRBV7-8. The CDR3 length is 13 residues. In germline, CDR1 is SGHVS, CDR2 FQNEAQ. CDR3 residues: CASSQESAETQYF.

This clonotype shows up as medium-sized (0.01 to 0.1%) by frequency. The V and J genes are TRBV19 and TRBJ2-1; TCRdb outputs TRBD2, but without DNA this stays unchecked. From germline, CDR1 is LNHDA and CDR2 SQIVND (reference sequence). The CDR3 consists of 16 residues. The CDR3 spells CASLNPRDSGGDEQFF.

Considering frequency, this clonotype is medium-sized. The chain links TRBV6-1 to TRBJ1-2; TCRdb gives TRBD1 as the D gene, but with no DNA this cannot be confirmed. Germline CDR1 reads MNHNS; CDR2 reads SASEGT. There are 14 residues in the CDR3. The CDR3 reads CASSEAGTPYGYTF.

This sequence joins TRBV5-6 and TRBJ2-7; the TCRdb call, TRBD1, lacks DNA for checking. CDR1 is SGHDT and CDR2 is YYEEEE in the germline V gene. CDR3 size: 16 residues. CDR3 loop: CASSSGAGQTSYEQYF.

This clonotype is medium-sized (0.01 to 0.1%) by frequency. The chain links TRBV6-1 to TRBJ2-7; checking the TCRdb D call of TRBD1 is not possible without DNA. Germline values: CDR1 MNHNS, CDR2 SASEGT. CDR3 length: 15 amino acids. The CDR3 protein is CASSSTGTPLAEQYF.

By frequency, this clonotype is large. This chain links TRBV6-2 or TRBV6-3 with TRBJ1-1; TCRdb names TRBD1, which stays unverified in the absence of DNA. Germline V gives CDR1 MNHEY, CDR2 SVGEGT. This CDR3 comprises 16 residues. The CDR3 loop is CASSPPKGQSNTEAFF.

The rearrangement links TRBV9 to TRBJ2-5; TCRdb picks TRBD1, but there is no DNA to check that call. The CDR3 extends over 14 amino acids. The germline gives CDR1 SGDLS, CDR2 YYNGEE. The CDR3 here is CASSAGGNQETQYF.

The chain combines TRBV30 with TRBJ1-2. Germline V lookup: CDR1 GTSNPN, CDR2 SVGIG (reference sequence). The CDR3 is 13 amino acids. This CDR3 reads CAWSNTVNYGYTF.

The V call is TRBV7-2, the J call TRBJ2-5; TCRdb calls TRBD1, which cannot be checked without DNA. Germline V gene lookup returns CDR1 SGHTA and CDR2 FQGNSA. The CDR3 has 14 amino acids. This chain's CDR3 is CASSLGRSMETQYF.

This clonotype is classed as medium-sized by frequency. The rearrangement joins TRBV11-3 to TRBJ2-3; TCRdb's D call of TRBD2 is untestable without DNA. Germline CDR1 SGHNT, CDR2 YENEEA. CDR3 size: 16 residues. CDR3 loop: CASSFSAGGGTDTQYF.